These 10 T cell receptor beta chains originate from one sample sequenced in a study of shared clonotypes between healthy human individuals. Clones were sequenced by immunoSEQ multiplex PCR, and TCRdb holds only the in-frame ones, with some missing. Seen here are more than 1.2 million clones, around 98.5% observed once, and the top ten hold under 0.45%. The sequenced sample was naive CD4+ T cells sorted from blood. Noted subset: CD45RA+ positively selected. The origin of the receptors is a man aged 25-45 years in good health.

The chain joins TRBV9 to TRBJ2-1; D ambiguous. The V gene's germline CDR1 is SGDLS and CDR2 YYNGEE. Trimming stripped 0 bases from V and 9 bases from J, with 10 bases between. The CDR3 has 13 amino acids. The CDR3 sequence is CASSVEALGEQFF. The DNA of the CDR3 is TGTGCCAGCAGCGTAGAAGCTTTAGGTGAGCAGTTCTTC.

This chain's CDR3 is CASSRGGEETQYF. The CDR3 DNA sequence: TGTGCCAGCAGTCGAGGGGGAGAAGAGACCCAGTACTTC. The gene calls are TRBV28 and TRBJ2-5, with D perhaps TRBD1 (6 bases). This CDR3 contains 13 residues. The germline V and J ends were trimmed by 5 bases and 3 bases, with 10 bases remaining between them. Germline CDR1 MDHEN, CDR2 SYDVKM.

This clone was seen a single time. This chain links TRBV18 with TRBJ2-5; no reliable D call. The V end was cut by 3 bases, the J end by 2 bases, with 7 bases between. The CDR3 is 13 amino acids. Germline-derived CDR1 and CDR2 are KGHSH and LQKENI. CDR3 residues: CASSPDQQETQYF. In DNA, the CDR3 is TGTGCCAGCTCACCCGACCAGCAAGAGACCCAGTACTTC.

As DNA, the CDR3 is TGTGCCAGCAGCGTAGCGGCGGCCAGGGGGGGCGAGCAGTTCTTC. It is translated as CASSVAAARGGEQFF. The chain joins TRBV9 to TRBJ2-1; possibly TRBD1 or TRBD2 for D (7 bases each). This CDR3 is 15 amino acids long. Germline V gene sequence: CDR1 SGDLS, CDR2 YYNGEE. Trimming took 0 bases from V and 10 from J, leaving 17 bases between them.

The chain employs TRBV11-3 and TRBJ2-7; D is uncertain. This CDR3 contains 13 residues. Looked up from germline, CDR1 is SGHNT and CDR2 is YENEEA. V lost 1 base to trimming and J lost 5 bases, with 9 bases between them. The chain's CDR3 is CASSLGETHEQYF. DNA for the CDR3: TGTGCCAGCAGCTTAGGAGAAACCCACGAGCAGTACTTC.

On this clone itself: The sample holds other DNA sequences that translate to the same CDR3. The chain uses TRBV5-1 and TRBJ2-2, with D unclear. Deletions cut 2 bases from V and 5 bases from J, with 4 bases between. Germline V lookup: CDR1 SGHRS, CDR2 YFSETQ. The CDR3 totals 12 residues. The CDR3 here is CASSFGTGELFF. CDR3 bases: TGCGCCAGCAGCTTCGGTACCGGGGAGCTGTTTTTT.

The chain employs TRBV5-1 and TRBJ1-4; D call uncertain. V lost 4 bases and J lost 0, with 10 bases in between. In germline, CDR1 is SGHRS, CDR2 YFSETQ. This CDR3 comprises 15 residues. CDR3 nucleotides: TGCGCCAGCAGCCAAGGACCTGCAACTAATGAAAAACTGTTTTTT. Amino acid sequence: CASSQGPATNEKLFF.

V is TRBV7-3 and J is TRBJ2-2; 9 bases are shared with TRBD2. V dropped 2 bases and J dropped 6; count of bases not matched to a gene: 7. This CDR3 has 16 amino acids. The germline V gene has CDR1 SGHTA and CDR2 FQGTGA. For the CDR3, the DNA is TGTGCCAGCAGCTTACAGTCTAGCGGGAATCCCGGGGAGCTGTTTTTT. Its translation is CASSLQSSGNPGELFF.

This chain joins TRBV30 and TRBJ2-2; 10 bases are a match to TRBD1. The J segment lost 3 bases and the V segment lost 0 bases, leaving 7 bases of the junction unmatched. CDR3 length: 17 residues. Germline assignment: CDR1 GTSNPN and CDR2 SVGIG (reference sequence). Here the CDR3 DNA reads TGTGCCTGGAGTGTACTAGGGACAGGGGCAGACACCGGGGAGCTGTTTTTT. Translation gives CAWSVLGTGADTGELFF.

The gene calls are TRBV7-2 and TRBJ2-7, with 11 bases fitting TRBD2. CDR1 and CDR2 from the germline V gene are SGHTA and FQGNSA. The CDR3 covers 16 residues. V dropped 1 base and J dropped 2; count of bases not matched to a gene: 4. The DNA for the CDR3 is TGTGCCAGCAGCTTAGTTGGGACTAGCGGAACCTACGAGCAGTACTTC. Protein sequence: CASSLVGTSGTYEQYF.